The 4 T cell receptor beta chains reported below all come from one sample, sequenced in a study of cytomegalovirus exposure and HLA in healthy donors. The study ran its PCR with 60 Vbeta and 13 Jbeta primers. The method was immunoSEQ multiplex PCR; TCRdb's version includes in-frame clones alone and lacks a portion of them. The table lists some 90,000 clones, roughly 70% of them singletons. The specimen was PBMCs. The receptor source for this set is a man in his fifties or sixties in good health and CMV-seronegative.

The chain joins TRBV18 to TRBJ1-3; a possible D gene is TRBD1 (6 bases). V was pared by 5 bases and J by 3 bases, with 14 bases between. The germline V gene encodes CDR1 KGHSH and CDR2 LQKENI. This CDR3 spans 15 amino acids. In DNA form, the CDR3 reads TGTGCCAGCTCAAAACAGGGATCGTTTGGAAACACCATATATTTT. It encodes CASSKQGSFGNTIYF.

The CDR3 DNA follows: TGTGCCAGCAAACTTGGGCTAGCGGGTGGCACAGATACGCAGTATTTT. This encodes CASKLGLAGGTDTQYF. The chain links TRBV2 to TRBJ2-3; 8 bases match TRBD2. Per germline, CDR1 SNHLY and CDR2 FYNNEI. The length of the CDR3 is 16 residues. Trimming cost V 7 bases and J 1 base; bases outside gene matches: 10.

About this clone: The same CDR3 can be traced to other DNA sequences in this sample. The chain uses TRBV29-1 and TRBJ2-3; no definite D call. The V gene lost 5 bases and the J gene lost 0 bases, with 9 bases spanning the gap. CDR3 length equals 13 residues. The germline V gene has CDR1 SQVTM and CDR2 ANQGSEA. CDR3 coding DNA: TGCAGCGTTTTGGTGGCTAGCACAGATACGCAGTATTTT. It translates to CSVLVASTDTQYF.

This clone has a handful of counts. The chain links TRBV6-5 to TRBJ1-4; unclear D gene. This CDR3 region has 14 residues. V was pared by 7 bases and J by 5 bases, with 14 bases between. The germline CDR1 and CDR2 sequences are MNHEY and SVGAGI. This CDR3 is CASTPGSRNEKLFF. The CDR3, as DNA: TGTGCCAGCACTCCCGGGTCCCGGAATGAAAAACTGTTTTTT.